One TCR beta chain is described in this entry. Its antigen remains unidentified. This specimen comes from a study of a mutant IDH1 vaccine in newly diagnosed glioma. Using immunoSEQ multiplex PCR, the repertoire was profiled, and TCRdb retains in-frame clones only, with some absent. The sample lists 25,000 to 30,000 clones, around 83% occurring once. Time point in this sample: week 23, last vaccination. Every single dose of the vaccine, 300 ug of mutant IDH1 20-mer peptide, came with topical imiquimod. The germline CDR1 and CDR2 sequences are MGHRA and YSYEKL. The CDR3 consists of 13 residues. V dropped 0 bases and J dropped 8 bases, with 10 bases sitting between them.

The source of this sequence is a woman younger than 45 with glioma. Sequences were derived from PBMCs, sampled from a glioma patient whose treatment included an IDH1 peptide vaccine. The genes are TRBV4-1 and TRBJ1-2; TRBD1 is a possible D gene (6 bases). CDR3 DNA sequence: TGCGCCAGCAGCCAAGACAGGGGAATAGGCTACACCTTC. Amino acids: CASSQDRGIGYTF.